This TCR beta chain came from a study of CD8+ T cells in alopecia areata. Study at large: C3H/HeJ donors aged roughly 6-12 months with spontaneous alopecia supplied skin grafted onto roughly 6-10-week-old female C3H/HeJ mice. Notes on the study in general: Clonality exceeded that of normal scalp in lesional scalp, most notably in alopecia totalis/universalis. Resident alphabeta T cells of normal skin are also sequenced in scalp samples.

A word on this clone: No antigen is known for it. Genes and germline come from the mouse. The CDR3 end falls 3 residues outside the read, so it is completed with the germline J gene.

The CDR3 is 15 residues long. The V gene lost 0 bases and the J gene lost 3 bases, with 6 bases spanning the gap. Per the germline V gene, CDR1 is LGHNA and CDR2 is YSYQKL. Extracted from the samples, RNA was reverse transcribed into cDNA to serve as the sequencing template. Clones were read by immunoSEQ multiplex PCR, and TCRdb kept only the in-frame ones, dropping some. This sample comprises 250,000 or so clones, none seen once only. Combined cutaneous lymph node cells underwent sorting by CD4, CD8alpha, NKG2D, NKG2ACE and additional markers. This TCR was recovered from a C3H/HeJ mouse with alopecia areata. Mouse MHC haplotype: H2-k. This chain links TRBV2 with TRBJ1-6; D is unresolved. TRBJ1-6 has ORF status, its function being uncertain. Specimen: CD4+ T cells sorted from a lymph node. The CDR3 sequence is CASSQDQVYNSPLYF. The sequenced part of the CDR3 DNA is TGTGCCAGCAGCCAAGATCAAGTCTATAATTCGCCC.